The clone carrying this T cell receptor (beta chain) was recorded a few times. Its specificity is not known. Trimming took 3 bases from V and 4 from J; bases not matched to a gene: 3. Germline CDR1 is KGHSH and CDR2 is LQKENI. The CDR3 runs 14 residues. Sequenced by immunoSEQ multiplex PCR; TCRdb stores in-frame clones only, minus some. The sample has under 25,000 clones, 70% to 90% seen once; the top ten hold approximately 1.2%. This sample stems from a study of T cells in narcolepsy. Study details: Enrolled donors included narcolepsy type 1 or type 2 patients and healthy controls.

Study-wide results and caveats: Some memory CD4+ repertoires had no autoreactive clone sequences. Autoreactive HCRT-specific and TRIB2-specific clonotypes were marked in same-patient CSF-versus-blood CD4+ comparisons.

Specimen: CD45RA- memory CD4+ T cells from PBMCs. The clonotype was recovered from a human donor with narcolepsy. The rearrangement joins TRBV18 to TRBJ1-3; 7 bases map to TRBD1. CDR3 in amino acids: CASSPGTVGNTIYF. In DNA form, the CDR3 reads TGTGCCAGCTCACCCGGGACAGTAGGAAACACCATATATTTT.